This T cell receptor (beta chain) was identified in a study of cytomegalovirus exposure and HLA in healthy donors. Study-wide points: There were some 150 TCR beta chains listed as cytomegalovirus-associated. TCR beta V- and J-gene trimming, according to a later analysis, was linked to a missense DCLRE1C variant. Prediction of most subjects' HLA-A and HLA-B alleles by TCR beta sequences was reportedly accurate.

About this clone: Antigen specificity is unknown.

V was trimmed by 8 bases and J by 3 bases, leaving 17 bases between them. This CDR3 has 14 residues. Germline V gene lookup returns CDR1 MGHDK and CDR2 SYGVNS. PCR involved 60 Vbeta and 13 Jbeta primers. Sequenced by immunoSEQ multiplex PCR; TCRdb stores in-frame clones only, minus some. The profile covers 95,000 to 150,000 clones, with 15% appearing a single time and over 1.5% taken by the ten largest. Nominally healthy donors were sampled, though unrecorded immune exposures were likely. The chain recombines TRBV25-1 with TRBJ2-7; D is perhaps TRBD2 (5 bases). The specimen sequenced was PBMCs. The clonotype originates from a woman between 18 and 30 years old in good health and CMV-seronegative. The CDR3 protein is CASSEEHPVYEQYF. For the CDR3, the DNA is TGTGCCAGCTCGGAGGAACATCCGGTCTACGAGCAGTACTTC.